This T cell receptor beta chain is drawn from a study of CD8 T cells in ankylosing spondylitis. This clonotype was seen repeatedly, ten times or more. Its antigen is currently unknown. This CDR3 has 13 amino acids. CDR1 and CDR2 (germline): SGDLS, YYNGEE. The V and J ends lost 2 bases and 6 bases respectively, with 12 bases between them. One entry per CDR3 protein, called by TCRdb with MiXCR from the 5' RACE reads. The profile shows more than 400,000 distinct CDR3 sequences, roughly 5.2% of them singletons. General observations from the study: It was reported that disease-linked clones were significantly enriched in matched ankylosing spondylitis synovial fluid. A TCR beta motif of eight highly homologous variants appeared characteristic of ankylosing spondylitis blood.

The V and J genes are TRBV9 and TRBJ2-7; D not certain. The TCR originated in a male donor with ankylosing spondylitis. Sequencing input: blood, either unsorted or a sorted T cell fraction (not recorded which). CDR3 amino acids: CASSVGLRGEQYF. CDR3 sequence (DNA): TGTGCCAGCAGCGTCGGCCTTAGAGGCGAGCAGTACTTC.